A selection of T cell receptor beta chains follows, all from one sample in a study of blood T cell repertoires in COVID-19. Clones were read by immunoSEQ multiplex PCR, and TCRdb kept only the in-frame ones, dropping some. Counted here are some 240,000 clones, about four fifths occurring once; the ten biggest clones make up roughly 8%. Sequenced: peripheral blood. All receptors derive from an elderly woman with COVID-19, enrolled during active disease. Both conserved end residues are part of each CDR3. Each record gives: clone size, J gene, V gene, D gene, CDR3 protein, CDR3 DNA. A D gene is named only where the DNA matches it firmly. Rows give clone size only sometimes, using once, few, many, or a class for an expanded clone.

clone size: few
J gene: TRBJ1-2
V gene: TRBV19
D gene: .
CDR3 protein: CASSSGTSYGYTF
CDR3 DNA: TGTGCCAGTAGTTCCGGGACAAGCTATGGCTACACCTTC

clone size: .
J gene: TRBJ1-2
V gene: TRBV7-2
D gene: TRBD1
CDR3 protein: CASSLALQGGGYTF
CDR3 DNA: TGTGCCAGCAGCTTAGCTCTACAGGGGGGAGGCTACACCTTC

clone size: few
J gene: TRBJ2-7
V gene: TRBV7-2
D gene: .
CDR3 protein: CASSLDTGDTYEQYF
CDR3 DNA: TGTGCCAGCAGCTTGGATACGGGGGATACCTACGAGCAGTACTTC

clone size: .
J gene: TRBJ2-7
V gene: TRBV7-6
D gene: TRBD1
CDR3 protein: CASSPEGTGMPQEQYF
CDR3 DNA: TGTGCCAGCAGCCCCGAGGGGACAGGGATGCCCCAGGAGCAGTACTTC

clone size: .
J gene: TRBJ1-2
V gene: TRBV24-1
D gene: .
CDR3 protein: CATSDVRDYGYTF
CDR3 DNA: TGTGCCACCAGTGATGTCAGGGACTATGGCTACACCTTC

clone size: .
J gene: TRBJ2-7
V gene: TRBV18
D gene: TRBD2
CDR3 protein: CASSPTSGSSYEQYF
CDR3 DNA: TGTGCCAGCTCACCGACTAGCGGGAGCTCCTACGAGCAGTACTTC

clone size: .
J gene: TRBJ1-5
V gene: TRBV18
D gene: TRBD1
CDR3 protein: CASSGDRSNQPQHF
CDR3 DNA: TGTGCCAGCTCTGGGGACAGGAGCAATCAGCCCCAGCATTTT

clone size: once
J gene: TRBJ2-5
V gene: TRBV7-9
D gene: .
CDR3 protein: CASSLVEYQETQYF
CDR3 DNA: TGTGCCAGCAGCTTAGTCGAGTACCAAGAGACCCAGTACTTC

clone size: .
J gene: TRBJ2-1
V gene: TRBV18
D gene: TRBD1
CDR3 protein: CASSPRTGYNNEQFF
CDR3 DNA: TGTGCCAGCTCACCGAGGACAGGGTATAACAATGAGCAGTTCTTC

clone size: .
J gene: TRBJ2-5
V gene: TRBV10-1
D gene: .
CDR3 protein: CASSESPLQETQYF
CDR3 DNA: TGCGCCAGCAGTGAGTCGCCCCTACAAGAGACCCAGTACTTC

clone size: .
J gene: TRBJ1-3
V gene: TRBV5-1
D gene: .
CDR3 protein: CASSNDRGNTIYF
CDR3 DNA: TGCGCCAGCAGCAACGACAGGGGAAACACCATATATTTT

clone size: few
J gene: TRBJ2-5
V gene: TRBV30
D gene: .
CDR3 protein: CAWSVLGTQYF
CDR3 DNA: TGTGCCTGGAGTGTACTAGGGACCCAGTACTTC

clone size: once
J gene: TRBJ2-7
V gene: TRBV6-5
D gene: .
CDR3 protein: CASSYLVTAAYEQYF
CDR3 DNA: TGTGCCAGCAGTTACCTAGTGACAGCAGCCTACGAGCAGTACTTC

clone size: once
J gene: TRBJ2-5
V gene: TRBV5-1
D gene: .
CDR3 protein: CASSLAAGPETQYF
CDR3 DNA: TGCGCCAGCAGCTTGGCTGCAGGTCCAGAGACCCAGTACTTC

clone size: .
J gene: TRBJ2-2
V gene: TRBV2
D gene: .
CDR3 protein: CASSEFPGQFGELFF
CDR3 DNA: TGTGCCAGCAGTGAATTTCCTGGACAGTTCGGGGAGCTGTTTTTT

clone size: once
J gene: TRBJ2-5
V gene: TRBV6-5
D gene: TRBD1
CDR3 protein: CASEGGWETQYF
CDR3 DNA: TGTGCCTCCGAAGGGGGCTGGGAGACCCAGTACTTC

clone size: .
J gene: TRBJ1-5
V gene: TRBV4-1
D gene: .
CDR3 protein: CASSQDERGDQPQHF
CDR3 DNA: TGCGCCAGCAGCCAAGATGAAAGGGGCGATCAGCCCCAGCATTTT

clone size: .
J gene: TRBJ1-3
V gene: TRBV6-1
D gene: .
CDR3 protein: CASSEVTGGAGNTIYF
CDR3 DNA: TGTGCCAGCAGTGAAGTAACGGGGGGGGCTGGAAACACCATATATTTT

clone size: .
J gene: TRBJ1-1
V gene: TRBV25-1
D gene: TRBD1
CDR3 protein: CASSDIQGLNTEAFF
CDR3 DNA: TGTGCCAGCAGTGATATACAGGGGCTGAACACTGAAGCTTTCTTT

clone size: .
J gene: TRBJ1-2
V gene: TRBV7-2
D gene: TRBD1
CDR3 protein: CASSNPRRGQGGGYTF
CDR3 DNA: TGTGCCAGCAGCAACCCCCGGAGGGGGCAGGGGGGTGGCTACACCTTC

clone size: .
J gene: TRBJ1-3
V gene: TRBV2
D gene: TRBD1
CDR3 protein: CASSAGQGGNTIYF
CDR3 DNA: TGTGCCAGCAGTGCAGGACAGGGAGGAAACACCATATATTTT

clone size: .
J gene: TRBJ1-1
V gene: TRBV28
D gene: TRBD1
CDR3 protein: CASSEQDRGTRRAFF
CDR3 DNA: TGTGCCAGCAGCGAGCAGGACAGGGGGACTCGTAGAGCTTTCTTT

clone size: .
J gene: TRBJ1-1
V gene: TRBV6-4
D gene: .
CDR3 protein: CASSDEVREPNTEAFF
CDR3 DNA: TGTGCCAGCAGTGATGAAGTTCGGGAGCCGAACACTGAAGCTTTCTTT

clone size: .
J gene: TRBJ1-4
V gene: TRBV19
D gene: .
CDR3 protein: CASSSEATYSSEKLFF
CDR3 DNA: TGTGCCAGTTCCTCGGAGGCCACATATTCATCAGAAAAACTGTTTTTT

clone size: .
J gene: TRBJ2-7
V gene: TRBV7-2
D gene: .
CDR3 protein: CASGQGESAYEQYF
CDR3 DNA: TGTGCCAGCGGCCAAGGAGAATCGGCCTACGAGCAGTACTTC

clone size: .
J gene: TRBJ1-1
V gene: TRBV20-1
D gene: .
CDR3 protein: CSARQEAEAFF
CDR3 DNA: TGCAGTGCCCGACAGGAGGCTGAAGCTTTCTTT

clone size: few
J gene: TRBJ1-5
V gene: TRBV5-6
D gene: .
CDR3 protein: CASSSGHYKSQPQHF
CDR3 DNA: TGTGCCAGCAGCTCCGGACACTATAAATCACAGCCCCAGCATTTT

clone size: .
J gene: TRBJ1-3
V gene: TRBV6-5
D gene: .
CDR3 protein: CASSYSAGSGNTIYF
CDR3 DNA: TGTGCCAGCAGTTACTCTGCCGGCTCTGGAAACACCATATATTTT

clone size: .
J gene: TRBJ2-7
V gene: TRBV7-8
D gene: .
CDR3 protein: CASSFPGWDEQYF
CDR3 DNA: TGTGCCAGCAGCTTCCCGGGTTGGGACGAGCAGTACTTC

clone size: .
J gene: TRBJ2-3
V gene: TRBV24-1
D gene: .
CDR3 protein: CARPARGDTQYF
CDR3 DNA: TGTGCCAGACCAGCGCGAGGGGATACGCAGTATTTT

clone size: once
J gene: TRBJ1-1
V gene: TRBV7-2
D gene: .
CDR3 protein: CASSPRGDTEAFF
CDR3 DNA: TGTGCCAGCAGCCCGCGCGGAGACACTGAAGCTTTCTTT

clone size: .
J gene: TRBJ1-5
V gene: TRBV7-2
D gene: TRBD1
CDR3 protein: CASSDDRGNQPQHF
CDR3 DNA: TGTGCCAGCAGCGACGACAGGGGAAATCAGCCCCAGCATTTT

clone size: .
J gene: TRBJ2-3
V gene: TRBV7-9
D gene: TRBD1
CDR3 protein: CASSHRTGVSTDTQYF
CDR3 DNA: TGTGCCAGCAGCCATCGGACAGGGGTTTCCACAGATACGCAGTATTTT

clone size: .
J gene: TRBJ2-2
V gene: TRBV7-6
D gene: .
CDR3 protein: CASSLGRTAAAGELFF
CDR3 DNA: TGTGCCAGCAGCTTGGGTAGGACAGCCGCGGCCGGGGAGCTGTTTTTT

clone size: .
J gene: TRBJ1-3
V gene: TRBV11-2
D gene: .
CDR3 protein: CASSLRGGSGNTIYF
CDR3 DNA: TGTGCCAGCAGTTTAAGGGGGGGATCCGGAAACACCATATATTTT

clone size: .
J gene: TRBJ1-5
V gene: TRBV10-3
D gene: .
CDR3 protein: CAASPGSNQPQHF
CDR3 DNA: TGTGCCGCCAGCCCAGGGAGCAATCAGCCCCAGCATTTT

clone size: .
J gene: TRBJ2-5
V gene: TRBV5-1
D gene: .
CDR3 protein: CASSKGVGQETQYF
CDR3 DNA: TGCGCCAGCAGTAAAGGGGTAGGACAAGAGACCCAGTACTTC

clone size: .
J gene: TRBJ1-2
V gene: TRBV2
D gene: .
CDR3 protein: CASSDIGYTF
CDR3 DNA: TGTGCCAGCAGTGATATAGGCTACACCTTC

clone size: .
J gene: TRBJ1-1
V gene: TRBV29-1
D gene: .
CDR3 protein: CSVSLGRNTEAFF
CDR3 DNA: TGCAGCGTTTCCTTGGGGAGGAACACTGAAGCTTTCTTT

clone size: .
J gene: TRBJ1-1
V gene: TRBV18
D gene: .
CDR3 protein: CASSQGIDTEAFF
CDR3 DNA: TGTGCCAGCTCACAGGGGATAGACACTGAAGCTTTCTTT

clone size: few
J gene: TRBJ2-7
V gene: TRBV6-6
D gene: .
CDR3 protein: CASSSSGTWRNEQYF
CDR3 DNA: TGTGCCAGCAGTTCTTCCGGGACTTGGCGGAACGAGCAGTACTTC

clone size: .
J gene: TRBJ1-5
V gene: TRBV27
D gene: TRBD1
CDR3 protein: CASSPTPGQYQPQHF
CDR3 DNA: TGTGCCAGCAGTCCAACCCCGGGACAGTATCAGCCCCAGCATTTT

clone size: .
J gene: TRBJ2-4
V gene: TRBV19
D gene: TRBD2
CDR3 protein: CASSPLAGAKNIQYF
CDR3 DNA: TGTGCCAGTAGTCCTCTAGCGGGAGCCAAAAACATTCAGTACTTC

clone size: .
J gene: TRBJ2-1
V gene: TRBV30
D gene: .
CDR3 protein: CAWKKNSHNEQFF
CDR3 DNA: TGTGCCTGGAAAAAGAACAGCCACAATGAGCAGTTCTTC

clone size: .
J gene: TRBJ1-5
V gene: TRBV27
D gene: TRBD1
CDR3 protein: CASSLGRDRALGQPQHF
CDR3 DNA: TGTGCCAGCAGTTTAGGCCGGGACAGGGCCCTGGGGCAGCCCCAGCATTTT

clone size: .
J gene: TRBJ1-1
V gene: TRBV5-1
D gene: TRBD1
CDR3 protein: CASSFTGTGAEAFF
CDR3 DNA: TGCGCCAGCAGCTTTACCGGGACAGGGGCTGAAGCTTTCTTT

clone size: .
J gene: TRBJ2-4
V gene: TRBV29-1
D gene: .
CDR3 protein: CSVEGLVESKNIQYF
CDR3 DNA: TGCAGCGTGGAGGGATTGGTTGAGTCCAAAAACATTCAGTACTTC

clone size: .
J gene: TRBJ1-2
V gene: TRBV24-1
D gene: TRBD1
CDR3 protein: CAVKTGPNYGYTF
CDR3 DNA: TGTGCCGTGAAGACAGGGCCTAACTATGGCTACACCTTC

clone size: few
J gene: TRBJ2-3
V gene: TRBV25-1
D gene: TRBD2
CDR3 protein: CASSELGRAVRTDTQYF
CDR3 DNA: TGTGCCAGCAGTGAACTCGGGAGGGCCGTTAGGACAGATACGCAGTATTTT

clone size: once
J gene: TRBJ2-3
V gene: TRBV5-8
D gene: .
CDR3 protein: CASHPTLLLRPGGADTQYF
CDR3 DNA: TGTGCCAGCCATCCGACCCTCCTCCTGCGGCCTGGAGGGGCAGATACGCAGTATTTT

clone size: .
J gene: TRBJ1-5
V gene: TRBV10-2
D gene: .
CDR3 protein: CASSEDTGYNQPQHF
CDR3 DNA: TGCGCCAGCAGTGAGGACACAGGCTACAATCAGCCCCAGCATTTT

clone size: .
J gene: TRBJ2-7
V gene: TRBV5-6
D gene: TRBD1
CDR3 protein: CASSVDRVMVYEQYF
CDR3 DNA: TGTGCCAGCAGCGTAGACAGGGTGATGGTCTACGAGCAGTACTTC

clone size: .
J gene: TRBJ2-3
V gene: TRBV3-1/TRBV3-2
D gene: TRBD2
CDR3 protein: CASSPRIAGAPDTQYF
CDR3 DNA: TGTGCCAGCAGTCCCAGGATAGCGGGGGCCCCAGATACGCAGTATTTT

clone size: .
J gene: TRBJ1-5
V gene: TRBV7-2
D gene: .
CDR3 protein: CASSLTGNNQPQHF
CDR3 DNA: TGTGCCAGCAGCTTAACAGGGAACAATCAGCCCCAGCATTTT

clone size: .
J gene: TRBJ1-3
V gene: TRBV24-1
D gene: .
CDR3 protein: CATSVLGAGASGNTIYF
CDR3 DNA: TGTGCCACCAGTGTCCTGGGGGCAGGGGCTTCTGGAAACACCATATATTTT

clone size: .
J gene: TRBJ2-2
V gene: TRBV6-5
D gene: .
CDR3 protein: CASMKDRHTGELFF
CDR3 DNA: TGTGCCAGCATGAAGGACAGACACACCGGGGAGCTGTTTTTT

clone size: .
J gene: TRBJ1-1
V gene: TRBV5-4
D gene: .
CDR3 protein: CASSFTRQLNTEAFF
CDR3 DNA: TGTGCCAGCAGCTTTACAAGACAGTTGAACACTGAAGCTTTCTTT

clone size: .
J gene: TRBJ1-1
V gene: TRBV27
D gene: .
CDR3 protein: CASRLGRNTEAFF
CDR3 DNA: TGTGCCAGCAGACTCGGGAGGAACACTGAAGCTTTCTTT

clone size: .
J gene: TRBJ2-1
V gene: TRBV24-1
D gene: .
CDR3 protein: CATPPVYEQFF
CDR3 DNA: TGTGCCACCCCCCCGGTTTATGAGCAGTTCTTC